These 19 T cell receptor beta chains share one sample of origin, sequenced in a study of graft-versus-host responses after intestinal transplantation. Their recognized antigens are unknown. Method: immunoSEQ multiplex PCR; TCRdb's copy keeps in-frame clones and lacks some. The sample gives about 88,000 clones, less than 95% of which show up once; approximately 0.19% is in the top ten. The source was unstimulated CD4+ T cells sorted from spleen or lymph node cells, collected before transplant. These receptors came from a human donor who was the organ donor for an intestinal transplant.

The chain carries TRBV6-6 and TRBJ2-3; 13 bases align to TRBD2. Looked up from germline, CDR1 is MNHNY and CDR2 is SVGAGI (reference sequence). V dropped 6 bases and J dropped 4; count of bases not matched to a gene: 7. This CDR3 contains 16 residues. CDR3 residues: CASRQTSGGAPDTQYF. The DNA of the CDR3 is TGTGCCAGCAGGCAAACTAGCGGGGGGGCCCCAGATACGCAGTATTTT.

V and J are TRBV28 and TRBJ1-2; D is possibly TRBD1 (5 bases). V lost 7 bases and J 9 bases, leaving 18 bases between the germline ends. From germline, CDR1 is MDHEN and CDR2 SYDVKM. This CDR3 spans 13 amino acids. Here the CDR3 reads CASTSSVGDRYTF. The CDR3 DNA reads as TGTGCCAGCACCTCTTCGGTCGGGGACCGCTACACCTTC.

The J gene is TRBJ2-2, the V gene TRBV5-4; D gene uncertain. This CDR3 spans 13 amino acids. Germline CDR1 is SGHNT and CDR2 is YYREEE (reference sequence). V was shortened by 4 bases and J by 5 bases, with 9 bases between the two germline ends. The CDR3 DNA is TGTGCCAGCAGCACCGACCCGACCGGGGAGCTGTTTTTT. It specifies CASSTDPTGELFF.

This clone was observed once. The chain combines TRBV6-6 with TRBJ1-5, with D perhaps TRBD1 (5 bases). The CDR3 length is 15 residues. Germline V gene data show CDR1 as MNHNY and CDR2 as SVGAGI (reference sequence). Between the trimmed V and J ends, which lost 4 bases and 3 bases, there was a span of 13 bases. The CDR3 loop is CASSSGPGTNQPQHF. CDR3 DNA sequence: TGTGCCAGCAGTTCCGGGCCAGGGACCAATCAGCCCCAGCATTTT.

The chain carries TRBV5-1 and TRBJ1-1; D may be TRBD1 (5 bases). Germline loops: CDR1 SGHRS, CDR2 YFSETQ. With 4 bases removed from V and 1 base from J, the gap between germline ends came to 11 bases. CDR3 length: 14 residues. The chain's CDR3 is CASSARDRNTEAFF. DNA for the CDR3: TGCGCCAGCAGCGCCAGGGATAGGAACACTGAAGCTTTCTTT.

The chain joins TRBV6-4 to TRBJ2-1; 15 bases fit TRBD2. CDR3 size: 19 residues. The ends lost 0 bases at V and 1 base at J; junction bases unmatched: 4. The germline CDR1 and CDR2 sequences are MRHNA and SNTAGT. CDR3 protein: CASSDSGLAGGLSYNEQFF. The CDR3 bases are TGTGCCAGCAGTGACTCAGGACTAGCGGGGGGGCTGTCCTACAATGAGCAGTTCTTC.

The CDR3 is CASSPYNEQFF. CDR3 coding DNA: TGTGCCAGCAGCCCATACAATGAGCAGTTCTTC. The chain joins TRBV7-2 to TRBJ2-1; D remains ambiguous. CDR1 and CDR2 from the germline V gene are SGHTA and FQGNSA. V was pared by 5 bases and J by 4 bases, with 3 bases between. The CDR3 spans 11 residues.

The chain has TRBV2 and TRBJ2-4; no clear D. The ends were cut back, 8 bases at V and 0 bases at J, with 5 bases in the middle. Germline-derived CDR1 and CDR2 are SNHLY and FYNNEI. The length of the CDR3 is 12 residues. CDR3 in DNA: TGTGCCAGCGCTCTAGCCAAAAACATTCAGTACTTC. This codes for CASALAKNIQYF.

The chain carries TRBV28 and TRBJ2-5; TRBD1 matches 7 bases. The J call is uncertain, as TRBJ2-7 better fits the DNA end. Germline CDR1 MDHEN, CDR2 SYDVKM. The CDR3 sequence is 15 residues long. CDR3 residues: CASRPTGTETYEQYF. DNA of the CDR3: TGTGCCAGCAGACCTACCGGGACAGAAACCTACGAGCAGTACTTC.

CDR3 sequence: CASSEGGGQPQHF. The CDR3 region has the DNA TGTGCCAGCAGTGAAGGGGGCGGGCAGCCCCAGCATTTT. The rearrangement joins TRBV2 to TRBJ1-5; D possibly corresponds to TRBD1 (5 bases). V lost 1 base to trimming and J lost 7 bases, with 8 bases between them. Germline CDR1 is SNHLY and CDR2 is FYNNEI. The CDR3 spans 13 residues.

This rearrangement joins TRBV14 to TRBJ2-5; a possible D gene is TRBD2 (6 bases). The germline V and J ends were trimmed by 2 bases and 8 bases, with 12 bases remaining between them. This CDR3 has 13 amino acids. The germline CDR1 and CDR2 sequences are SGHDN and FVKESK. The CDR3 loop is CASSQSSGTTQYF. CDR3 DNA: TGTGCCAGCAGCCAATCCTCCGGGACTACCCAGTACTTC.

This chain joins TRBV6-1 and TRBJ1-5; TRBD1 might be the D (6 bases). The V end lost 8 bases, the J end lost 1 base, and 15 bases lay between the germline ends. Germline CDR1 reads MNHNS; CDR2 reads SASEGT. The CDR3 consists of 15 residues. CDR3 sequence: CASGESTGSNQPQHF. Written as DNA, the CDR3 is TGTGCCAGCGGGGAATCCACAGGGAGCAATCAGCCCCAGCATTTT.

The genes are TRBV19 and TRBJ1-6, with TRBD1 matching 8 bases. CDR1 is LNHDA, CDR2 SQIVND, per germline (reference sequence). The V segment lost 9 bases and the J segment 10 bases; nucleotides outside the gene matches: 20. The CDR3 covers 17 residues. This CDR3 is CASTWINRGTGQSPLHF. The DNA of the CDR3 is TGTGCCAGCACGTGGATAAATCGGGGGACAGGACAGTCACCCCTCCACTTT.

V gene TRBV18 combines with J gene TRBJ2-5, with D uncertain. The last part of the DNA fits TRBJ2-7 better; the J call may be wrong. The CDR3 covers 11 residues. Germline CDR1 reads KGHSH; CDR2 reads LQKENI. The CDR3 is CASSHDDEQYF. Here the CDR3 DNA reads TGTGCCAGCTCCCATGACGACGAGCAGTACTTC.

The chain uses TRBV19 and TRBJ2-2; 8 positions match TRBD1. The CDR3 has 17 amino acids. Germline V gene data show CDR1 as LNHDA and CDR2 as SQIVND (reference sequence). V lost 8 bases and J lost 6; bases outside the gene matches: 17. The CDR3 DNA reads as TGTGCCAGTGCTAGTGGACAGGGCCCCGTAAGGGCCGGGGAGCTGTTTTTT. Its protein is CASASGQGPVRAGELFF.

The chain combines TRBV7-2 with TRBJ1-5; D not certain. The V end lost 1 base, the J end lost 4 bases, and 14 bases lay between the germline ends. There are 16 residues in the CDR3. Germline V gives CDR1 SGHTA, CDR2 FQGNSA. The CDR3 coding sequence is TGTGCCAGCAGCTTAGGAGGTGGGCGGGTGAATCAGCCCCAGCATTTT. Its translation: CASSLGGGRVNQPQHF.

The chain couples TRBV10-2 to TRBJ1-3; 7 bases align to TRBD1. Looked up from germline, CDR1 is WSHSY and CDR2 is SAAADI. CDR3 size: 16 residues. V shed 0 bases and J 2 bases; nucleotides not matched to a gene: 4. The CDR3 DNA reads as TGCGCCAGCAGTGAGTCCCGGGACAGAACTGGAAACACCATATATTTT. This encodes CASSESRDRTGNTIYF.

The chain has TRBV7-2 and TRBJ1-1; no definite D call. Germline V gene data show CDR1 as SGHTA and CDR2 as FQGNSA. CDR3 length: 15 residues. V lost 7 bases and J 0 bases, leaving 15 bases between the germline ends. CDR3 DNA sequence: TGTGCCAGCAAATTAGGGAACAATATGAACACTGAAGCTTTCTTT. Its translation: CASKLGNNMNTEAFF. The full variable domain, its missing parts supplied by reference TRBV7-2 and TRBJ1-1, is GAGVSQSPSNKVTEKGKDVELRCDPISGHTALYWYRQSLGQGLEFLIYFQGNSAPDKSGLPSDRFSAERTGGSVSTLTIQRTQQEDSAVYLCASKLGNNMNTEAFFGQGTRLTVV.

The gene calls are TRBV19 and TRBJ2-7, with D maybe TRBD1 (6 bases). Trimming took 9 bases from V and 4 from J, leaving 22 bases between them. Germline V gene lookup returns CDR1 LNHDA and CDR2 SQIVND (reference sequence). This CDR3 is built from 15 residues. The CDR3 spells CASRSPGQGVYEQYF. The CDR3 DNA follows: TGTGCCAGCCGGAGTCCGGGACAAGGGGTATACGAGCAGTACTTC.